This T cell receptor (beta chain) was recovered during a study of regulatory T cells in long-lasting Graves disease. Arm-PCR of CDR3 regions and iRepertoire HTBI primers were used to build TCR beta libraries. Per the original data handling: Identification across samples found 50 to 80 TRBV and over 12 TRBJ segments. TCRdb fed the multiplex PCR reads into MiXCR, producing one record per CDR3 protein. TCRdb assigned the V and J calls; the authors' analysis was not used. The sample contains approximately 350,000 distinct CDR3 sequences, about 12% of which appear only once. General study points: TCR diversity was lower in persistent Graves' patients (versus newly diagnosed ones). With persistent disease, TRBV28, TRBJ1-2 and TRBJ2-5 were the favored segments.

The CDR3 spans 15 residues. V was trimmed by 6 bases and J by 1 base, leaving 15 bases between them. Germline CDR1 is ENHRY and CDR2 is SYGVKD. This clonotype was counted ten times or more. The antigen remains unidentified. Described time point: newly diagnosed GD, antithyroid drugs for less than 3 months. Preparation of the TCR library used RNA extracted from PBMCs. The sample was also linked to a second study, of T cells in Graves' hyperthyroidism and ophthalmopathy. This second study says: Initially, a first-round RT-PCR of the TCR CDR3 employed the HTBI primer set.

The sequence was collected from a woman aged 18-29 years with Graves disease. Sequenced here: peripheral blood mononuclear cells (PBMCs), sampled at new diagnosis, from a patient treated with antithyroid drugs. The chain combines TRBV10-3 with TRBJ1-1; D is possibly TRBD1 (6 bases). The CDR3 region has the DNA TGTGCCATCAGGCCGGGGGGCCGGGGGAACACTGAAGCTTTCTTT. This gives the protein CAIRPGGRGNTEAFF.